This TCR beta chain was captured in a study of T-cell reconstitution after alpha-beta-depleted transplantation in children. CDR1 DFQATT and CDR2 SNEGSKA come from the germline V gene (reference sequence). The CDR3 extends over 12 amino acids. After removal of 6 bases from V and 14 bases from J, the junction contained 9 bases not matched to a gene. In this sample, this clonotype turned up a few times. Its antigen is not identified. A library of TCRbeta sequences, prepared with unique molecular identifiers, was generated. TCRdb re-analysed the PCR reads in MiXCR, keeping a single row per CDR3 protein. This sample has about 130,000 distinct CDR3 sequences, with 9.5% to 10% found just once. Regarding the study as a whole: The authors attributed T-cell counts and diversity one year after transplant mostly to newly produced T cells. Surviving recipient T cells and thymic progenitors accounted for the high day-60 TCRbeta diversity observed in some patients. After transplant, at about two months, alpha-beta T cells were reportedly derived from several hundred expanded graft clones.

This chain connects TRBV20-1 to TRBJ2-1; 11 positions match TRBD2. Sequencing used PBMCs, mostly from graft donor cells, obtained 180 days after TCRalphabeta/CD19-depleted stem cell transplant. This clonotype was obtained from a girl under three years old who had a stem cell transplant for combined immunodeficiency, so the T cells may come from the graft donor. For the CDR3, the DNA is TGCAGTGCGGGACTTACTAGCGGGAGTAAGTTCTTC. Its translation: CSAGLTSGSKFF.